The text below deals with one T cell receptor (beta chain). CDR3 length equals 15 residues. After removal of 6 bases from V and 0 bases from J, the junction contained 7 bases not matched to a gene. The germline V gene has CDR1 SQVTM and CDR2 ANQGSEA. The sample is drawn from a study of cytomegalovirus exposure and HLA in healthy donors. The PCR used 60 Vbeta and 13 Jbeta primers. Original processing methods: Roughly 11 million shared chains were among around 80 million unique TCR beta chains counted in a later analysis. Sequenced by immunoSEQ multiplex PCR; TCRdb stores in-frame clones only, minus some. V and J calls and clone size are copied from that table; D and trimming were computed from the DNA. The data show roughly 110,000 clones, 82% seen once.

This TCR came from a man aged 30 to 45 in good health and CMV-seropositive. Sequenced material: PBMCs. The V gene is TRBV29-1, the J gene TRBJ2-2; 7 nucleotides line up with TRBD1. DNA for the CDR3: TGCAGCGTCCAAACCGGGACAGCGAACACCGGGGAGCTGTTTTTT. This translates into CSVQTGTANTGELFF.